These 5 T cell receptor beta chains were all obtained from the same sample, sequenced in a study of blood T cell repertoires in COVID-19 (dated by TCRdb to between 2020 and 2021). The library was generated by the immunoSEQ multiplex PCR assay. TCRdb's version of the immuneACCESS table is confined to in-frame rearrangements and falls short of the full clone set. An unresolved V gene accounts for under half of the shortfall where checked; the remainder is of unknown origin. This sample gives roughly 290,000 clones in total; over 75% of them show up just once. The ten most abundant clones make up under 2.5% of the sample. Sequencing input: PBMCs or T cells enriched from blood (not recorded which). The receptors come from a man aged 30 to 39 who had recovered from COVID-19.

The rearrangement links TRBV12-3 or TRBV12-4 to TRBJ1-1; possible D gene TRBD1, 5 bases. The CDR3 extends over 12 amino acids. V was pared by 6 bases and J by 11 bases, with 16 bases between. This CDR3 reads CASRGPSPLAFF. The CDR3 DNA sequence: TGTGCCAGCAGGGGGCCGTCTCCTCTCGCTTTCTTT.

This clone was seen only once. V is TRBV29-1 and J is TRBJ1-1, with D possibly matching TRBD1 (6 bases). CDR3 size: 13 residues. V lost 7 bases to trimming and J lost 0 bases, with 12 bases between them. Germline V gene data show CDR1 as SQVTM and CDR2 as ANQGSEA. CDR3 sequence (DNA): TGCAGCGGTGGCGGGGGCTTGAACACTGAAGCTTTCTTT. It translates to CSGGGGLNTEAFF.

The CDR3 sequence: CASSLQMNTEAFF. The CDR3, as DNA: TGTGCCAGCAGCTTACAGATGAACACTGAAGCTTTCTTT. The rearrangement uses TRBV11-3 and TRBJ1-1, with D unclear. Trimming cost V 2 bases and J 0 bases, with 4 bases left between them. The CDR3 has 13 residues. Looked up from germline, CDR1 is SGHNT and CDR2 is YENEEA.

The V and J genes are TRBV4-3 and TRBJ2-2; unclear D gene. Trimming removed 1 base at V and 0 bases at J, with 12 bases between. This CDR3 region has 17 residues. CDR1 is LGHNA, CDR2 YSLEER, per germline. The CDR3 loop reads CASSQASSFANTGELFF. The DNA of the CDR3 is TGCGCCAGCAGCCAAGCCTCCTCCTTCGCGAACACCGGGGAGCTGTTTTTT.

The chain uses TRBV4-1 and TRBJ1-5; D remains unclear. The CDR3 sequence is 16 residues long. Trimming removed 4 bases at V and 0 bases at J, with 13 bases between. Germline lookup yields CDR1 MGHRA and CDR2 YSYEKL. The CDR3 bases are TGCGCCAGCAGCCGGAGGGCGGCGGATAGCAATCAGCCCCAGCATTTT. Protein: CASSRRAADSNQPQHF.